This T cell receptor beta chain is drawn from a study of blood T cells in healthy people across ages. The CDR3 totals 13 residues. Germline loops: CDR1 SQVTM, CDR2 ANQGSEA. Between the trimmed V and J ends, which lost 4 bases and 4 bases, there was a span of 13 bases. Then a second PCR, running about 7 to 11 cycles, was carried out with a sample-barcoded 5' primer and a J-beta primer mix. TCRdb re-derived calls from the 5' RACE reads in MiXCR, one entry per CDR3 protein. Among around 990,000 distinct CDR3 sequences listed, 20% to 25% were seen once. PBMCs numbering at least 6.5 million were isolated per sample. The sample was also reused in another study, on T cells of mothers and their children. That paper states: Mothers and children who were related shared slightly more overlap than unrelated pairs, but not significantly more.

Sample: blood. The origin of this receptor is a girl aged 2 to 10 in good health. The rearrangement uses TRBV29-1 and TRBJ1-1; no clear D gene. Here the CDR3 reads CSVGLEGSTEAFF. Written as DNA, the CDR3 is TGCAGCGTTGGCTTAGAGGGATCCACTGAAGCTTTCTTT.